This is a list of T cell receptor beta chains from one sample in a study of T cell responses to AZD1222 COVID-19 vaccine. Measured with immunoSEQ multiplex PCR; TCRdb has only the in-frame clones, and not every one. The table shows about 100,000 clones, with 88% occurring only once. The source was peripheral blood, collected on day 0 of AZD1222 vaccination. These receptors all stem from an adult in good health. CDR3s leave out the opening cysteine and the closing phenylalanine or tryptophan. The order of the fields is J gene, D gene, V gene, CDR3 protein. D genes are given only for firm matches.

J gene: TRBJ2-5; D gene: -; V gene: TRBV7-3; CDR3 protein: ASSFDSDQETQY
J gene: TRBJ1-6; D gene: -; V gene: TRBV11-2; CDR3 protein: ASSLWRPPNSPLH
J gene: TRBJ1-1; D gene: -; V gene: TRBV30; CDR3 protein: AWSVTWAGQRTAF
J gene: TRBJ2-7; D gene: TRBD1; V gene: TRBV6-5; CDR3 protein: ASSPDRGEQY
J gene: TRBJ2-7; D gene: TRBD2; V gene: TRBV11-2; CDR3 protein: ALIAGGRTTYEQY
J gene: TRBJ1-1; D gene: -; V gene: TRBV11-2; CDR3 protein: ASSLDYQGRLNTEAF
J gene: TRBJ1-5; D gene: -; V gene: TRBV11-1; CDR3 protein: ASSLAGNQPQH
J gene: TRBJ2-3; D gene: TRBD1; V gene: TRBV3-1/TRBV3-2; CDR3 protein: ASSHGKDPALVGGTGADTQY
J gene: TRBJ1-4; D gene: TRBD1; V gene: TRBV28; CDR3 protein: ASSFPEGDSATNEKLF
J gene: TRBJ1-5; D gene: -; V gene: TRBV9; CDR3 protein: ASSVDPQSYSNQPQH
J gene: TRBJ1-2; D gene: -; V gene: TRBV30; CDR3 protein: AWSLYMYGYT
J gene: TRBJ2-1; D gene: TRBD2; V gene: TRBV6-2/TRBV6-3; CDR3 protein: ASSKPGLALGEQF
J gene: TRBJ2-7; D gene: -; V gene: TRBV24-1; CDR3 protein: ATSKGGSHEQY
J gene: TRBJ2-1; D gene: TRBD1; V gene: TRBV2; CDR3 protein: ASKTGGYNEQF
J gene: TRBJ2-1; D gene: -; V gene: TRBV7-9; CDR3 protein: ASSLRGSGGNEQF
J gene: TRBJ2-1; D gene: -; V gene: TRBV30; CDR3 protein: AWSPGDEQF
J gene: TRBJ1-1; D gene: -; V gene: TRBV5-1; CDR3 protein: ASSLAPGWAEAF
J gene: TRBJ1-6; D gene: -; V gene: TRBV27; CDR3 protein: ASSEGRRSPLH
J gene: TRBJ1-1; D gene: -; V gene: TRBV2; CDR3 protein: ASSERGQGTEAF
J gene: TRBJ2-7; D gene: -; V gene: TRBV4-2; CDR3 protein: ASSQEFGRSYEQY
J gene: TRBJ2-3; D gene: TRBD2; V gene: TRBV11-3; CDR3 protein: ASSLGGGGSGSPPDTQY
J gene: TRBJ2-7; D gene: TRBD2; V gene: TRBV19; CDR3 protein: ASRKDSGTVYEQY
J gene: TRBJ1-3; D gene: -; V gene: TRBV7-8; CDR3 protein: ASSPTPGGESSGNTIY
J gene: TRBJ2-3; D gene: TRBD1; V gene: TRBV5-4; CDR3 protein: ASSLGDRPKGTDTQY
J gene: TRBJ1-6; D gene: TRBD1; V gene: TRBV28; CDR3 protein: ASRESGGVSPLH
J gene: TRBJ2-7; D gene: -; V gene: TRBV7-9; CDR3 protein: ASSLGTFRGYSYEQY
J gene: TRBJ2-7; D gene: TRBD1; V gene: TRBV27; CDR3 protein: ASRRTGSYEQY
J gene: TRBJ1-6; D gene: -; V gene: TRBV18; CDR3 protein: ASSSRYLGEGENSPLH
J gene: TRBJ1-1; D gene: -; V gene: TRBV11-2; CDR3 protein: ASSLRFGVSNTEAF
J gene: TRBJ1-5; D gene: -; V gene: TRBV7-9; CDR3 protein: ASSFGPQPQH
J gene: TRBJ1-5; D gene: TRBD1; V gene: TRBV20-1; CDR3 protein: SASQGTGLNQPQH
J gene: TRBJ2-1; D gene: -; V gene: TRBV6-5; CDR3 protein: ASSYFGSDEQF
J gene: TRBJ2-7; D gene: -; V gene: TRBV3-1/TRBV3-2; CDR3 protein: ASSQDTDSPEQY
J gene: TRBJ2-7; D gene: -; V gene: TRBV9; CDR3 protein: ASSVEQGSSYEQY
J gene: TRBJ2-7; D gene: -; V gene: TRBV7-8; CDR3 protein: ASSLNGQRLHEQY
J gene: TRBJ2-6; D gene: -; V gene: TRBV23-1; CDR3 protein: ASNNQGGPYLLWANVLT
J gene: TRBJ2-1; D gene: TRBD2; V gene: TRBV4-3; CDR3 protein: ASSQDRYRGSSYNEQF
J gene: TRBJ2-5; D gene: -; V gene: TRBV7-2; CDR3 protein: ASSLADSQGETQY
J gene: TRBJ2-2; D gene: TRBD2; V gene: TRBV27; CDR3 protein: ASSFFAGGDTGELF
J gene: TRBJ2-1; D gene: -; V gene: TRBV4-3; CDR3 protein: ASSQDPWSYNEQF
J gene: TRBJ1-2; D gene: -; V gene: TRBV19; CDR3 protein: ASSIDPLRQGRYYYGYT
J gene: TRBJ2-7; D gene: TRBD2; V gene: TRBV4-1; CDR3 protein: ASSQGGTSYAYEQY
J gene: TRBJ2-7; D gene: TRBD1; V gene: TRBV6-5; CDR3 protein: ASRDRGISRGEQY
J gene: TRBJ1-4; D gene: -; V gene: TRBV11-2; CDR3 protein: ASSLGYRTATNEKLF
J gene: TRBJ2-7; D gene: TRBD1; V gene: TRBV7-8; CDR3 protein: ASSRAGTGVYEQY